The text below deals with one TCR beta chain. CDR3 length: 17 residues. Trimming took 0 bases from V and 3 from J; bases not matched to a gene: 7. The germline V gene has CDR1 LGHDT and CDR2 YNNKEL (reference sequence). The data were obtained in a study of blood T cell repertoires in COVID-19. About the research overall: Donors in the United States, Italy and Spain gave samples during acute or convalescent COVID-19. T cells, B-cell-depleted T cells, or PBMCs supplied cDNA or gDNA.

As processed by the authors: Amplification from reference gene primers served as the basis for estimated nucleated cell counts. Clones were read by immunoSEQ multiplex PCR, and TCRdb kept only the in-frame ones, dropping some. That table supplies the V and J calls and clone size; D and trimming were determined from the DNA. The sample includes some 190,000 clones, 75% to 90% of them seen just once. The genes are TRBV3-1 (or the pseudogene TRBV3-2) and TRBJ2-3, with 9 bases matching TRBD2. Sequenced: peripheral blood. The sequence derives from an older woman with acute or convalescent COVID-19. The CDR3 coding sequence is TGTGCCAGCAGCCAAGATCCAGCGGGAGGATTAACAGATACGCAGTATTTT. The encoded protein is CASSQDPAGGLTDTQYF.